The sequence of this TCR beta chain was determined in a study of shared clonotypes between healthy human individuals (dated by TCRdb to 2019 to 2021). Regarding the study in general: The cohort included three men and two women between 18 and 49 years of age. Per donor, three plates each were used for CD4 naive and CD4 memory, two for CD8 naive, and one for CD8 memory. Libraries were prepared and TCR repertoires were sequenced by different laboratories using diverse techniques, in order to increase sequencing depth and limit assay-specific biases. To estimate repertoire size and how much clonotype sharing occurs between individuals, the study deeply sequenced the blood TCR repertoires of about five healthy adults. Each donor's leukapheresis produced roughly between about 0.8 and 10 billion PBMCs. Broad study findings and their caveats: Sampling was restricted to blood, and TCR repertoires in tissue are likely to differ from TCR repertoires in blood. Roughly 5.2% of naive CD4, around 4% of naive CD8, 2.3% of memory CD4, and around 0.42% of memory CD8 clonotypes were shared across several donors. Compared with non-shared clonotypes, clonotypes shared by all four sorted-subset donors had higher generation probabilities. The small number of donors limited the genetic and exposure-history diversity represented. Based on pairwise subsampling, the degree of clonotype sharing among donors was expected to be affected by sequencing depth. Even with the large sequencing depth, rarefaction of the sorted-subset datasets indicated that sequencing was incomplete. Larger estimated clonotype richness was generally found for naive subsets than for memory subsets.

On this clone: The clone's antigen remains unknown. Nothing much larger sits one base from this clone, and base qualities are not available.

TCR CDR3 regions were amplified from genomic DNA by multiplex PCR using the deep immunoSEQ assay. For each cell subset, the extracted genomic DNA was distributed evenly across all wells of several immunoSEQ 96-well plates, and each plate served as one replicate. For sorted subsets, approximately 190 ng genomic DNA, equal to some 28,000 T cell genomes, was loaded into each replicate PCR. Purified libraries were measured with a Qubit 3.0 fluorometer, size-checked on a Bioanalyzer 2100, and measured again with the KAPA Library Quantification kit. Every immunoSEQ 96-well plate was sequenced on a dedicated single-read 150-cycle Illumina NextSeq 550 flow cell. From the authors' description of their analysis: Because the immunoSEQ output held only junctional sequences and lacked quality scores, the filtering could not match the filtering applied to full-length reads. Sequences were annotated with PyIR, a Python wrapper for IgBLAST v1.9, and V/J genes and CDR3 were assigned using IMGT germline references. Reads were filtered out if the reads had weak V/J assignments (E-value above 1e-6), no CDR3, stop codons, out-of-frame junctions, or ambiguous translated residues. V3J clonotypes were defined as sequences sharing the same inferred V gene, J gene, and CDR3 amino acid sequence. The percentage overlap between two repertoires was calculated by dividing the number of shared unique clonotypes by the size of the smaller repertoire. Three approaches were used to assess repertoire richness: RTK rarefaction, the Chao1 estimator, and Recon v2.1 estimates of unobserved clonotypes. For all TCRbeta clonotypes obtained by the gDNA method from a few donors, generation probabilities were computed with OLGA. This is the immuneACCESS table as TCRdb keeps it, with only in-frame sequences that have V and J called. A part of the clones is gone; compared with another copy, unresolved V genes explain less than half, and the rest is unexplained. The V and J calls and the clone size are those of that table, but D and trimming were determined from the DNA. For this sample there are 2 million to 2.5 million clones; roughly 95% appear just once. More than 0.1% of the sample comes from the top ten.

Healthy HIV-negative adults with no recently reported acute infections or vaccinations were included as donors. Every donor was a Caucasian adult living in Nashville, Tennessee, USA. CD4+ T cells were enriched through magnetic negative selection, after which naive cells were positively selected on CD45RA and the remaining negative fraction served as the memory subset. After blood collection by leukapheresis, PBMCs were isolated using Ficoll-Histopaque density gradient centrifugation and then cryopreserved in the vapor phase of liquid nitrogen. Purity and quantity of every magnetically sorted T cell population were checked by analytical flow cytometry. Each sorted fraction had its genomic DNA isolated and then quantified by UV absorbance on a Nanodrop 2000c. V is cut back by 4 bases and J by 4 bases, with 4 bases in the junction unmatched. Per the germline V gene, KGHSH is the CDR1 and LQKENI is the CDR2. The CDR3 covers 14 residues, taking in both the cysteine and the phenylalanine. Just CDR3 DNA is preserved here, 42 bases in frame from base 1.

The TCR sequence derives from a man in his late teens or twenties in good health. Recombination joined TRBV18 with TRBJ2-3; TRBD2 aligns with 8 central bases. The sample comprised naive CD4+ T cells sorted from blood. The label giving this sample's cell subset or site can be read as: CD45RA+ positively selected. DNA sequence: TGTGCCAGCTCACTGGGACTAGGCGCAGATACGCAGTATTTT. Its translation reads: CASSLGLGADTQYF. The CDR3 plus the reference TRBV18 and TRBJ2-3 genes for the other parts give the full variable domain: NAGVMQNPRHLVRRRGQEARLRCSPMKGHSHVYWYRQLPEEGLKFMVYLQKENIIDESGMPKERFSAEFPKEGPSILRIQQVVRGDSAAYFCASSLGLGADTQYFGPGTRLTVL.